The rows below give T cell receptor beta chains drawn from one sample of a study of blood T cells in healthy people across ages. Via MiXCR, TCRdb re-called the 5' RACE reads, giving one row per CDR3 protein. The sample contains hundreds of thousands of distinct CDR3 sequences, about 52% of which appear only once. Input material: blood. Receptor source: a man aged 60 to 75 in good health. CDR3s include the opening cysteine and the closing phenylalanine or tryptophan. The D gene is left open where the match is weak.

TRBD1	TRBV25-1	TRBJ1-5	CASSGTGGAQPQHF
.	TRBV20-1	TRBJ2-1	CSAPLSQGTGSNEQFF
.	TRBV6-2/TRBV6-3	TRBJ2-4	CASNRLGPKNIQYF
TRBD2	TRBV20-1	TRBJ2-5	CSGGGGLQETQYF
.	TRBV20-1	TRBJ2-6	CSAQVWGANVLTF
.	TRBV11-2	TRBJ2-3	CASSPYRRPTDTQYF
TRBD2	TRBV28	TRBJ2-1	CASRASGGPSGEQFF
.	TRBV20-1	TRBJ2-7	CSARGEAATYEQYF
TRBD2	TRBV6-2/TRBV6-3	TRBJ2-2	CASSYQGLAGLNTGELFF
TRBD1	TRBV2	TRBJ1-4	CASSEDRGNEKLFF
.	TRBV29-1	TRBJ2-7	CSVEGLGVYEQYF
TRBD1	TRBV12-3/TRBV12-4	TRBJ2-6	CASSDRGHGANVLTF
TRBD1	TRBV12-3/TRBV12-4	TRBJ2-1	CASSLGQGGRTEQFF
TRBD2	TRBV12-3/TRBV12-4	.	CASSPLAGWETQYF
TRBD2	TRBV5-1	TRBJ2-3	CASSLAPTSGADTQYF
.	TRBV28	TRBJ2-7	CARGHRPAYEQYF
.	TRBV2	TRBJ1-1	CASSEALQGTEAFF
.	TRBV12-3/TRBV12-4	TRBJ1-6	CASSLNRALHF
TRBD1	TRBV20-1	TRBJ2-7	CSARGDRDYEQYF
.	TRBV28	TRBJ2-7	CASSLGGGTGKEQYF
TRBD1	TRBV4-1	TRBJ2-5	CASSQTDREGLETQYF
.	TRBV7-2	TRBJ2-3	CASSTSRIRTDTQYF
.	TRBV28	TRBJ1-1	CASTSRMNTEAFF
TRBD2	TRBV4-2	TRBJ2-7	CASSQVGAGGRGSYEQYF
.	TRBV11-2	TRBJ2-7	CASSLGTLSSYEQYF
.	TRBV27	TRBJ1-4	CASSFLGGANEKLFF
.	TRBV20-1	TRBJ2-1	CSASRDSSGSSYNEQFF
TRBD2	TRBV3-1	TRBJ2-5	CASSQVPGLAGDQETQYF
TRBD1	TRBV6-1	TRBJ2-1	CASSEGPGGLYEQFF
.	TRBV5-1	TRBJ1-5	CASRVGLGGDQPQHF
TRBD1	TRBV12-3/TRBV12-4	.	CASSLRQGALYNEQYF
.	TRBV29-1	TRBJ2-5	CSVDRAGIGTQYF
.	TRBV12-3/TRBV12-4	TRBJ2-7	CASSLLAGMDEQYF
.	TRBV21-1	TRBJ1-1	CASRRGVFMNTEAFF
.	TRBV28	TRBJ2-2	CASSVGLTGELFF
.	TRBV20-1	TRBJ1-5	CSAAGERNQPQHF
TRBD2	TRBV7-6	TRBJ2-5	CASSQLSGGYQETQYF
.	TRBV29-1	TRBJ2-3	CSTGGTGARSDTQYF
.	TRBV6-1	TRBJ2-5	CASSEDRGQQETQYF
.	TRBV7-2	TRBJ2-3	CASSLRKPEADTQYF
.	TRBV30	TRBJ2-7	CAWSVRGGGEQYF
.	TRBV13	TRBJ1-6	CASSELRVGNSPLHF
.	TRBV20-1	TRBJ1-2	CSAAAGSRNYGYTF
.	TRBV30	TRBJ2-4	CAWSVLGERAKNIQYF
.	TRBV5-1	TRBJ2-3	CASGPSGQSTDTQYF
.	TRBV20-1	TRBJ1-2	CSARQTLAGLYGYTF
.	TRBV14	TRBJ2-3	CASSQDYGRLTDTQYF
TRBD1	TRBV14	TRBJ1-2	CASSRDSYFYGYTF
TRBD2	TRBV6-1	TRBJ2-5	CASSEIGLAGPETQYF